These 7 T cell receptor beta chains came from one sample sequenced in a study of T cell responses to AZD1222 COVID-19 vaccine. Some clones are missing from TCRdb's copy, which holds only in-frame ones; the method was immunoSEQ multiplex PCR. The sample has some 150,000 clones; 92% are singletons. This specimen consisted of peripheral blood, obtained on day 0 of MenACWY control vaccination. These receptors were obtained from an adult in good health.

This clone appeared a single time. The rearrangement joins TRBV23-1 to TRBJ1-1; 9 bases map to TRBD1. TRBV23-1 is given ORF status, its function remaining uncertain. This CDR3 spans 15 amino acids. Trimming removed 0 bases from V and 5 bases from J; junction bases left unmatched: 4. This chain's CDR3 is CASSQSGQGATEAFF. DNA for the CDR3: TGCGCCAGCAGTCAATCGGGACAGGGAGCGACTGAAGCTTTCTTT.

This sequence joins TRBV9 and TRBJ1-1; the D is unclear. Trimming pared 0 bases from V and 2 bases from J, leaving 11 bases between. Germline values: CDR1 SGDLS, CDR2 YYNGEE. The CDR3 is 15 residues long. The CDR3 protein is CASSVDPNGNTEAFF. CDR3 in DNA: TGTGCCAGCAGCGTAGATCCCAATGGAAACACTGAAGCTTTCTTT.

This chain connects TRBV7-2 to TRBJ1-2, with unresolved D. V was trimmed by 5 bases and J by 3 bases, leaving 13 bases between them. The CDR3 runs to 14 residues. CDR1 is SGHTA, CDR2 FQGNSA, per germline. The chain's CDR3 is CASSGGWVDYGYTF. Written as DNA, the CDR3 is TGTGCCAGCAGCGGAGGGTGGGTTGACTATGGCTACACCTTC.

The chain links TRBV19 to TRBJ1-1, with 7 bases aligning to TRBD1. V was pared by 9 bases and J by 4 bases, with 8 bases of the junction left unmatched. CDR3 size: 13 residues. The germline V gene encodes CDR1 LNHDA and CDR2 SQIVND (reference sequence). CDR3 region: CASQSYRGTEAFF. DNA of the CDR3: TGTGCCAGCCAGTCCTACAGGGGCACTGAAGCTTTCTTT. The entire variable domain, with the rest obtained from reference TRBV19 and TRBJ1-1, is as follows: DGGITQSPKYLFRKEGQNVTLSCEQNLNHDAMYWYRQDPGQGLRLIYYSQIVNDFQKGDIAEGYSVSREKKESFPLTVTSAQKNPTAFYLCASQSYRGTEAFFGQGTRLTVV.

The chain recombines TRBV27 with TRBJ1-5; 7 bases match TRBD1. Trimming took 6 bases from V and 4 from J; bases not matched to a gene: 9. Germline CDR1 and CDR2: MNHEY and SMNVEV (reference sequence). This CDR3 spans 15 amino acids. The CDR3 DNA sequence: TGTGCCAGCAGATCCACTCAGGGACAGAATCAGCCCCAGCATTTT. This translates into CASRSTQGQNQPQHF.

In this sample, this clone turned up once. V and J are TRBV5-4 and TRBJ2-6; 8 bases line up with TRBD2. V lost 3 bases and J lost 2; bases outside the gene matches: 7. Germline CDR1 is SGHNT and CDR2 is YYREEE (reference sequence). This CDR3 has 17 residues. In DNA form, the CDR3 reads TGTGCCAGCAGCTCAAGCTTCGGGGGGGCTGGGGCCAACGTCCTGACTTTC. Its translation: CASSSSFGGAGANVLTF.

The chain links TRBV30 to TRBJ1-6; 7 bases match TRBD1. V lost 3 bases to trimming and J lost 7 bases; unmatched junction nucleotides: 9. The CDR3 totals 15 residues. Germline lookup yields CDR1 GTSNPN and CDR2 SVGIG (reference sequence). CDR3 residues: CAWRPSGTANSPLHF. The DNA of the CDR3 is TGTGCCTGGAGACCCTCCGGGACAGCAAATTCACCCCTCCACTTT.